The source of this T cell receptor (beta chain) is a study of control samples from healthy donors and cancer patients. Germline CDR1 SGHRS, CDR2 YFSETQ. The CDR3 totals 16 residues. V was trimmed by 3 bases and J by 4 bases, leaving 19 bases between them. Libraries were prepared by immunoSEQ multiplex PCR; TCRdb keeps only in-frame clonotypes and omits some of them. Of over 70,000 clones detected, around nine tenths appear once; the ten largest clones hold 7.5% to 9%. The source of this sequence is a woman between 55 and 75 years old in good health. The material sequenced was blood. This chain uses TRBV5-1 with TRBJ1-1, with D uncertain. The CDR3 region has the DNA TGCGCCAGCAGCTCGGATCCCCAGAGTTGGGGCACTGAAGCTTTCTTT. Amino acids: CASSSDPQSWGTEAFF.